The 28 T cell receptor beta chains below all came from one sample that was sequenced in a study of T cells in Graves' hyperthyroidism and ophthalmopathy. There were TCR beta CDR3 regions amplified from RNA transcripts. Initially, a first-round RT-PCR of the TCR CDR3 employed the HTBI primer set. One entry per CDR3 protein, called by TCRdb with MiXCR from the multiplex PCR reads. The table records fewer than 850,000 distinct CDR3 sequences, 15% to 20% of them present only once. Sequenced material: blood. All receptors come from a man aged 50 to 59 with Graves' hyperthyroidism.

Comment on this clonotype: A much larger clone differs by one base, so this may be a read error. This chain links TRBV10-3 with TRBJ2-7; D unresolved. The CDR3 runs to 16 residues. The V gene's germline CDR1 is ENHRY and CDR2 SYGVKD. Trimming left V 5 bases short and J 0 bases short, with 17 bases between. The CDR3 region has the DNA TGTGCCATCAGTAACCGCGTCTCGGTGACCTCCTACGAGCAGTACTTC. This gives the protein CAISNRVSVTSYEQYF.

This clonotype was recorded many times. The CDR3 nucleotides read TGTGCCAGCAGCATCGAACTGAACACTGAAGCTTTCTTT. Translating it yields CASSIELNTEAFF. This rearrangement joins TRBV6-1 to TRBJ1-1, with D hard to call. V shed 6 bases and J shed 0 bases, with 8 bases lying between them. CDR3 length: 13 amino acids. Germline CDR1 reads MNHNS; CDR2 reads SASEGT.

This clonotype was detected ten times or more. The J gene is TRBJ1-1, the V gene TRBV27, with 9 bases matching TRBD1. Germline V CDR1 and CDR2: MNHEY, SMNVEV (reference sequence). V lost 8 bases, J lost 5 bases, and 6 bases stayed unmatched. The CDR3 is 13 amino acids. The CDR3 region is CASGTGKGTEAFF. CDR3 in DNA: TGTGCCAGCGGGACAGGGAAGGGTACTGAAGCTTTCTTT.

This clonotype was counted at least ten times. The gene calls are TRBV19 and TRBJ2-5; 9 positions agree with TRBD1. J was trimmed by 1 base and V by 5 bases; bases with no gene match: 8. The V gene's germline CDR1 is LNHDA and CDR2 SQIVND (reference sequence). The CDR3 extends over 16 amino acids. The DNA for the CDR3 is TGTGCCAGTAGTGGAGGGACAGGGATTCTCCAAGAGACCCAGTACTTC. Its protein product is CASSGGTGILQETQYF.

This clonotype has a count of ten or more. The CDR3 DNA is TGCAGCGTTCACCTAGCGGGAGACCAAGAGACCCAGTACTTC. It translates to CSVHLAGDQETQYF. This sequence joins TRBV29-1 and TRBJ2-5; the match to TRBD2 covers 10 bases. The CDR3 has 14 residues. The germline gives CDR1 SQVTM, CDR2 ANQGSEA. Unmatched junction bases numbered 3, after V lost 5 bases and J lost 0 bases.

This clonotype was found many times. The gene calls are TRBV5-1 and TRBJ2-1, with 13 bases aligning to TRBD2. J was trimmed by 9 bases and V by 1 base; bases with no gene match: 7. The CDR3 runs to 16 residues. The germline gives CDR1 SGHRS, CDR2 YFSETQ. CDR3 coding DNA: TGCGCCAGCAGCTTGTTCACTAGCGGGAGGGTAGGTGAGCAGTTCTTC. Encoded protein: CASSLFTSGRVGEQFF. The whole variable domain, remainder taken from reference TRBV5-1 and TRBJ2-1, is KAGVTQTPRYLIKTRGQQVTLSCSPISGHRSVSWYQQTPGQGLQFLFEYFSETQRNKGNFPGRFSGRQFSNSRSEMNVSTLELGDSALYLCASSLFTSGRVGEQFFGPGTRLTVL.

The chain employs TRBV7-9 and TRBJ2-7; no firm D call. V lost 5 bases and J 2 bases, leaving 16 bases between the germline ends. The CDR3 runs 15 residues. The germline CDR1 and CDR2 sequences are SEHNR and FQNEAQ (reference sequence). In DNA form, the CDR3 reads TGTGCCAGCAGCCCCCGGGTTGCCAGGCCCTACGAGCAGTACTTC. Residues: CASSPRVARPYEQYF.

This clonotype was recorded many times. The chain carries TRBV7-2 and TRBJ1-6; 8 bases are a match to TRBD1. Trimming at V came to 5 bases and at J to 5 bases, leaving 8 bases not matched to a gene. The CDR3 loop spans 16 amino acids. The V gene's germline CDR1 is SGHTA and CDR2 FQGNSA. The CDR3, as DNA: TGTGCCAGCAGCGGGGGACAGGTTCGGAATAATTCACCCCTCCACTTT. This codes for CASSGGQVRNNSPLHF.

This clonotype was counted only a few times. V is TRBV7-8 and J is TRBJ1-1, with a possible D match to TRBD1 (5 bases). The CDR3 covers 16 residues. The germline V and J ends were trimmed by 5 bases and 3 bases, with 19 bases remaining between them. Germline assignment: CDR1 SGHVS and CDR2 FQNEAQ. CDR3 loop: CASSRSGGAGYTEAFF. The CDR3 DNA sequence: TGTGCCAGCAGCCGCTCGGGAGGGGCCGGTTACACTGAAGCTTTCTTT.

At least ten counts were recorded for this clonotype. The chain links TRBV27 to TRBJ2-2; 9 nucleotides match TRBD1. CDR3 size: 15 residues. CDR1 is MNHEY, CDR2 SMNVEV, per germline (reference sequence). The trim removed 5 bases at V and 5 bases at J, leaving 6 bases unmatched. For the CDR3, the DNA is TGTGCCAGCAGTCCCGGACAGGGGAGGACCGGGGAGCTGTTTTTT. Translating it yields CASSPGQGRTGELFF.

This clonotype showed up just a few times. J is TRBJ2-5 and V is TRBV19; 10 bases agree with TRBD1. This CDR3 comprises 16 residues. V lost 4 bases, J lost 2 bases, and 7 bases stayed unmatched. Germline CDR1 and CDR2: LNHDA and SQIVND (reference sequence). The CDR3 region has the DNA TGTGCCAGTAGTAAGTCGTGGACAGGGGGTCAAGAGACCCAGTACTTC. This sequence encodes CASSKSWTGGQETQYF. Looking up the rest from reference TRBV19 and TRBJ2-5 gives the full variable domain: DGGITQSPKYLFRKEGQNVTLSCEQNLNHDAMYWYRQDPGQGLRLIYYSQIVNDFQKGDIAEGYSVSREKKESFPLTVTSAQKNPTAFYLCASSKSWTGGQETQYFGPGTRLLVL.

The CDR3 protein is CASSFWDRNRVQYF. Written as DNA, the CDR3 is TGTGCCAGCAGTTTTTGGGACAGGAATAGGGTGCAGTACTTC. The V and J genes are TRBV12-3 or TRBV12-4 and TRBJ2-7; 8 bases fit TRBD1. The CDR3 runs 14 residues. Germline trimming cut 3 bases from V and 9 bases from J; bases unmatched to any gene: 10.

The sample holds many counts of this clonotype. The chain combines TRBV18 with TRBJ2-1; 16 positions agree with TRBD2. The CDR3 length is 16 residues. Germline CDR1 and CDR2: KGHSH and LQKENI. The ends lost 2 bases at V and 8 bases at J; junction bases unmatched: 3. The CDR3 DNA follows: TGTGCCAGCTCACCATCGGGACTAGCGGGAGGGGATGAGCAGTTCTTC. Amino acid sequence: CASSPSGLAGGDEQFF.

The J gene is TRBJ2-7, the V gene TRBV28, with no clear D. There are 15 residues in the CDR3. V lost 7 bases and J lost 5, with 21 bases in between. Germline CDR1 is MDHEN and CDR2 is SYDVKM. In DNA, the CDR3 is TGTGCCAGCACCCTAAGCCCAGTCTCAACTGACGAGCAGTACTTC. Its translation: CASTLSPVSTDEQYF.

This clonotype was found many times. V usage is TRBV5-6 and J usage is TRBJ2-5, with TRBD2 identical over 9 bases. CDR1 SGHDT and CDR2 YYEEEE come from the germline V gene. After removal of 1 base from V and 5 bases from J, the junction contained 9 bases not matched to a gene. There are 16 residues in the CDR3. Here the CDR3 reads CASSLLAGVPEETQYF. The DNA of the CDR3 is TGTGCCAGCAGCTTGTTAGCGGGAGTACCGGAGGAGACCCAGTACTTC. The full variable domain, its missing parts supplied by reference TRBV5-6 and TRBJ2-5, is DAGVTQSPTHLIKTRGQQVTLRCSPKSGHDTVSWYQQALGQGPQFIFQYYEEEERQRGNFPDRFSGHQFPNYSSELNVNALLLGDSALYLCASSLLAGVPEETQYFGPGTRLLVL.

The chain employs TRBV3-1 and TRBJ2-3; possible D gene TRBD2, 6 bases. The CDR3 covers 16 residues. CDR1 is LGHDT, CDR2 YNNKEL, per germline (reference sequence). V was clipped by 2 bases and J by 4 bases, with 16 bases between them. The DNA for the CDR3 is TGTGCCAGCAGCCAACCCCAATCGACTAGTGCAGATACGCAGTATTTT. Encoded protein: CASSQPQSTSADTQYF.

This clonotype appeared many times. The rearrangement links TRBV28 to TRBJ1-4; tentative D call: TRBD1 (5 bases). Germline CDR1 reads MDHEN; CDR2 reads SYDVKM. CDR3 length: 18 residues. Trimming took 4 bases from V and 0 from J, leaving 18 bases between them. CDR3 nucleotides: TGTGCCAGCAGTTCCGGGACTGGCACTTGGGCAACTAATGAAAAACTGTTTTTT. Translating gives CASSSGTGTWATNEKLFF.

This chain connects TRBV5-1 to TRBJ2-3; D is possibly TRBD1 or TRBD2 (5 bases each). V was clipped by 5 bases and J by 5 bases, with 12 bases between them. The CDR3 runs to 13 residues. The germline gives CDR1 SGHRS, CDR2 YFSETQ. The CDR3 coding sequence is TGCGCCAGCAGAGGGGAGTCAGGAGATACGCAGTATTTT. Amino acids: CASRGESGDTQYF.

This chain uses TRBV30 with TRBJ2-1; D might be TRBD2 (5 bases). Germline CDR1 GTSNPN, CDR2 SVGIG (reference sequence). The CDR3 runs 13 residues. CDR3 loop: CAFPGSGGNEQFF. In DNA, the CDR3 is TGTGCTTTCCCGGGTTCAGGAGGAAATGAGCAGTTCTTC. Filled out from reference TRBV30 and TRBJ2-1, the complete variable domain reads SQTIHQWPATLVQPVGSPLSLECTVEGTSNPNLYWYRQAAGRGLQLLFYSVGIGQISSEVPQNLSASRPQDRQFILSSKKLLLSDSGFYLCAFPGSGGNEQFFGPGTRLTVL.

This clonotype was recorded many times. The chain recombines TRBV27 with TRBJ1-5; D not resolved. Germline V gives CDR1 MNHEY, CDR2 SMNVEV (reference sequence). V was clipped by 3 bases and J by 6 bases, with 6 bases between them. This CDR3 has 12 residues. The CDR3 nucleotides read TGTGCCAGCAGTTTTTTCGGTCAGCCCCAGCATTTT. It yields the protein CASSFFGQPQHF.

The V call is TRBV29-1, the J call TRBJ2-1, with a possible D match to TRBD2 (6 bases). CDR1 SQVTM and CDR2 ANQGSEA come from the germline V gene. This CDR3 spans 16 amino acids. V lost 4 bases to trimming and J lost 0 bases, with 16 bases between them. CDR3 loop: CSVVGGWPSSYNEQFF. Here the CDR3 DNA reads TGCAGCGTTGTTGGGGGGTGGCCTAGCTCCTACAATGAGCAGTTCTTC.

This clonotype turned up a few times. The chain has TRBV10-3 and TRBJ1-1; the match to TRBD1 covers 10 bases. Looked up from germline, CDR1 is ENHRY and CDR2 is SYGVKD. V was clipped by 10 bases and J by 1 base; unmatched bases: 6. There are 14 residues in the CDR3. This CDR3 is CATWDRGANTEAFF. CDR3 DNA: TGTGCCACCTGGGACAGGGGAGCGAACACTGAAGCTTTCTTT.

This sequence joins TRBV12-5 and TRBJ2-2; 10 bases are shared with TRBD2. The CDR3 covers 18 residues. The V and J ends lost 0 bases and 0 bases, in that order; junction bases with no gene match: 4. Germline assignment: CDR1 LGHNT and CDR2 FRNRAP. CDR3 in amino acids: CASGLVIAGGSNTGELFF. As DNA, the CDR3 is TGTGCTAGTGGTTTGGTTATAGCGGGAGGATCGAACACCGGGGAGCTGTTTTTT.

The CDR3 nucleotides read TGTGCCACCAGTGATTACGATGCTTTAGAGGGGTCCTACAATGAGCAGTTCTTC. Amino acids: CATSDYDALEGSYNEQFF. The rearrangement joins TRBV24-1 to TRBJ2-1; possibly TRBD1 or TRBD2 for D (5 bases each). The V gene's germline CDR1 is KGHDR and CDR2 SFDVKD. Deletions cut 2 bases from V and 1 base from J, with 17 bases between. The CDR3 length is 18 residues.

This clonotype was recorded a few times. The chain links TRBV3-1 to TRBJ2-2; no reliable D call. Trimming pared 6 bases from V and 1 base from J, leaving 12 bases between. The CDR3 totals 15 residues. Germline CDR1 reads LGHDT; CDR2 reads YNNKEL (reference sequence). Here the CDR3 reads CASSREHRNTGELFF. Written as DNA, the CDR3 is TGTGCCAGCAGTAGGGAACACAGGAACACCGGGGAGCTGTTTTTT.

This clonotype was observed many times. J is TRBJ1-1 and V is TRBV24-1; maybe TRBD1 (5 bases). Trimming shortened V by 1 base and J by 12 bases, and 17 bases separated the two germline ends. The CDR3 loop spans 14 amino acids. Germline V gene sequence: CDR1 KGHDR, CDR2 SFDVKD. The CDR3 DNA reads as TGTGCCACCAGTGATTTTACAGAAAGGGGCGCAACTTTCTTT. It is translated as CATSDFTERGATFF.

This clonotype was counted many times. This chain links TRBV19 with TRBJ2-5; D is ambiguous. The CDR3 has 12 residues. CDR1 and CDR2 from the germline V gene are LNHDA and SQIVND (reference sequence). The germline V and J ends were trimmed by 9 bases and 5 bases, with 13 bases remaining between them. DNA of the CDR3: TGTGCCAGCAACACGGGCGAGGAGACCCAGTACTTC. Its protein product is CASNTGEETQYF. Using reference TRBV19 and TRBJ2-5 for the parts outside the CDR3, the full variable domain is DGGITQSPKYLFRKEGQNVTLSCEQNLNHDAMYWYRQDPGQGLRLIYYSQIVNDFQKGDIAEGYSVSREKKESFPLTVTSAQKNPTAFYLCASNTGEETQYFGPGTRLLVL.

This clonotype was found many times. The chain recombines TRBV2 with TRBJ1-5, with a weak D call TRBD1 (6 bases). V was cut by 6 bases and J by 0 bases, with 9 bases left in between. Germline assignment: CDR1 SNHLY and CDR2 FYNNEI. CDR3 length: 14 residues. The CDR3 protein is CASSKDSSNQPQHF. Written as DNA, the CDR3 is TGTGCCAGCAGCAAGGACAGTAGCAATCAGCCCCAGCATTTT.